Shown below are 7 T cell receptor beta chains from a single sample sequenced in a study of blood T cell repertoires in COVID-19. Some clones are missing from TCRdb's copy, which holds only in-frame ones; the method was immunoSEQ multiplex PCR. Counted here are 200,000 to 250,000 clones, 82% occurring once; the ten biggest clones make up roughly 12%. The sequencing input was peripheral blood. The source is a middle-aged woman with acute or convalescent COVID-19.

This clone has just a few counts. The V gene is TRBV20-1, the J gene TRBJ2-3, with D perhaps TRBD1 (6 bases). V was trimmed by 6 bases and J by 5 bases, leaving 9 bases between them. CDR1 and CDR2 (germline): DFQATT, SNEGSKA (reference sequence). The CDR3 spans 11 residues. CDR3 amino acids: CSAQGQDTQYF. CDR3 DNA sequence: TGCAGTGCCCAGGGGCAAGATACGCAGTATTTT.

The chain carries TRBV6-5 and TRBJ2-3; perhaps TRBD2 as D (7 bases). V was trimmed by 7 bases and J by 1 base, leaving 12 bases between them. The CDR3 loop spans 14 amino acids. Germline-derived CDR1 and CDR2 are MNHEY and SVGAGI. The CDR3 DNA is TGTGCCAGCAAAGGGGGGGGAGGCACAGATACGCAGTATTTT. Translated, it gives CASKGGGGTDTQYF.

The chain combines TRBV7-9 with TRBJ2-1, with D possibly being TRBD2 (6 bases). Between the trimmed V and J ends, which lost 0 bases and 4 bases, there was a span of 7 bases. CDR3 length: 14 residues. The germline V gene has CDR1 SEHNR and CDR2 FQNEAQ (reference sequence). CDR3 bases: TGTGCCAGCAGCTTAGCTAGCGGTTACAATGAGCAGTTCTTC. This sequence encodes CASSLASGYNEQFF.

This chain joins TRBV19 and TRBJ1-5; D uncertain. The CDR3 is made up of 14 amino acids. V shed 3 bases and J shed 2 bases, with 8 bases lying between them. Germline values: CDR1 LNHDA, CDR2 SQIVND (reference sequence). The CDR3 is CASSMRSGNQPQHF. The CDR3 coding sequence is TGTGCCAGTAGTATGAGGAGTGGCAATCAGCCCCAGCATTTT. The entire variable domain, with the rest obtained from reference TRBV19 and TRBJ1-5, is as follows: DGGITQSPKYLFRKEGQNVTLSCEQNLNHDAMYWYRQDPGQGLRLIYYSQIVNDFQKGDIAEGYSVSREKKESFPLTVTSAQKNPTAFYLCASSMRSGNQPQHFGDGTRLSIL.

The CDR3 spells CSVEGGLPAYNEQFF. CDR3 bases: TGCAGCGTTGAAGGGGGCCTCCCGGCCTACAATGAGCAGTTCTTC. The V and J genes are TRBV29-1 and TRBJ2-1; TRBD1 might be the D (5 bases). Per the germline V gene, CDR1 is SQVTM and CDR2 is ANQGSEA. Trimming took off 1 base at V and 2 bases at J, with 12 bases between the two ends. The CDR3 contains 15 residues.

The CDR3 reads CASSPIPGGLTGNTIYF. The CDR3 DNA follows: TGCGCCAGCAGCCCCATCCCCGGGGGGCTCACTGGAAACACCATATATTTT. The J gene is TRBJ1-3, the V gene TRBV5-1; D perhaps matches TRBD1 (6 bases). V lost 4 bases to trimming and J lost 2 bases, with 19 bases between them. The germline gives CDR1 SGHRS, CDR2 YFSETQ. The CDR3 loop spans 17 amino acids.

This chain connects TRBV28 to TRBJ1-2, with 7 bases fitting TRBD1. Looked up from germline, CDR1 is MDHEN and CDR2 is SYDVKM. The CDR3 has 13 residues. Trimming took 6 bases from V and 5 from J; bases not matched to a gene: 6. The CDR3 sequence: CASSRTGVYGYTF. As DNA, the CDR3 is TGTGCCAGCAGCCGCACAGGGGTATATGGCTACACCTTC.